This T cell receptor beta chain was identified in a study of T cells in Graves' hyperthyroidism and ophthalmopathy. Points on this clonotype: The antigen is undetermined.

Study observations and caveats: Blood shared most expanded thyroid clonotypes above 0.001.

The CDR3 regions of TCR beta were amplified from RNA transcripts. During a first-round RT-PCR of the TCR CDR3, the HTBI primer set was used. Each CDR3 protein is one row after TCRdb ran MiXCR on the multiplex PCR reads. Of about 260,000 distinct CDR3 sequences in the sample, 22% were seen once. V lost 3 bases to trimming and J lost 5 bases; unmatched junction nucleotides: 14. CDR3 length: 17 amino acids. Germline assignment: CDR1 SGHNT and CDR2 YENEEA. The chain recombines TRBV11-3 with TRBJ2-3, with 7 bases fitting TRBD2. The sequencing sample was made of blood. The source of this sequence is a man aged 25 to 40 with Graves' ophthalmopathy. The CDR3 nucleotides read TGTGCCAGCAGCTTGGGCGCTCGGCGGGAGAAAATAGATACGCAGTATTTT. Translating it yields CASSLGARREKIDTQYF. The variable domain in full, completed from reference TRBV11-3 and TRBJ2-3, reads EAGVVQSPRYKIIEKKQPVAFWCNPISGHNTLYWYLQNLGQGPELLIRYENEEAVDDSQLPKDRFSAERLKGVDSTLKIQPAELGDSAVYLCASSLGARREKIDTQYFGPGTRLTVL.